This is a list of T cell receptor beta chains from one sample in a study of Ad26.COV2.S vaccination and SARS-CoV-2 variants. Data came from immunoSEQ multiplex PCR; TCRdb stores just in-frame clones and leaves some out. The repertoire holds approximately 360,000 clones, with around 82% as singletons. Sequences were derived from peripheral blood, sampled in a trial of Ad26.COV2.S vaccine versus placebo. These TCRs come from a person aged 18-65 years who received the Ad26.COV2.S COVID-19 vaccine or a placebo. CDR3s include the opening cysteine and the closing phenylalanine or tryptophan. Each record gives: V gene, D gene, clone size, J gene, CDR3 DNA, CDR3 protein. The D gene is left open where the match is weak. Size is omitted from some rows. Given values are once, few, many or a class for expanded clones.

V gene: TRBV7-8
D gene: NA
clone size: NA
J gene: TRBJ2-1
CDR3 DNA: TGTGCCAGCAGCTCAAACTGGGGTGCCGACAATGAGCAGTTCTTC
CDR3 protein: CASSSNWGADNEQFF

V gene: TRBV18
D gene: NA
clone size: few
J gene: TRBJ1-5
CDR3 DNA: TGTGCCAGCTCTCACAGGGACAATCAGCCCCAGCATTTT
CDR3 protein: CASSHRDNQPQHF

V gene: TRBV7-2
D gene: TRBD1
clone size: NA
J gene: TRBJ1-5
CDR3 DNA: TGTGCCAGCAGGACAGGGGCTAGCAATCAGCCCCAGCATTTT
CDR3 protein: CASRTGASNQPQHF

V gene: TRBV2
D gene: NA
clone size: NA
J gene: TRBJ1-2
CDR3 DNA: TGTGCCAGCAGTCTCTCAGGGACGAGGCGCGGCTACACCTTC
CDR3 protein: CASSLSGTRRGYTF

V gene: TRBV7-9
D gene: NA
clone size: NA
J gene: TRBJ2-4
CDR3 DNA: TGTGCCAGCAGCTCGATCCTCAGGGAAGCCAAAAACATTCAGTACTTC
CDR3 protein: CASSSILREAKNIQYF

V gene: TRBV27
D gene: NA
clone size: NA
J gene: TRBJ1-6
CDR3 DNA: TGTGCCAGCGGAAATCGGGGCCAATATAATTCACCCCTCCACTTT
CDR3 protein: CASGNRGQYNSPLHF

V gene: TRBV4-3
D gene: NA
clone size: NA
J gene: TRBJ1-6
CDR3 DNA: TGCGCCAGCAGTGGGGGCTCCTATAATTCACCCCTCCACTTT
CDR3 protein: CASSGGSYNSPLHF

V gene: TRBV9
D gene: TRBD1
clone size: NA
J gene: TRBJ1-2
CDR3 DNA: TGTGCCAGCAGCGTTGAGGGGGCGCAGGGCTACACCTTC
CDR3 protein: CASSVEGAQGYTF

V gene: TRBV10-1
D gene: TRBD2
clone size: NA
J gene: TRBJ2-7
CDR3 DNA: TGCGCCAGCCGGAAATTGGCTAGCGGGAGTAGTGGTTTCTACGAGCAGTACTTC
CDR3 protein: CASRKLASGSSGFYEQYF

V gene: TRBV6-5
D gene: NA
clone size: NA
J gene: TRBJ1-1
CDR3 DNA: TGTGCCAGCAGTTACTCGGGCACGGTGAACACTGAAGCTTTCTTT
CDR3 protein: CASSYSGTVNTEAFF

V gene: TRBV7-3
D gene: NA
clone size: few
J gene: TRBJ2-3
CDR3 DNA: TGTGCCAGCAGCTTGGACCCAGCAGAGACAGATACGCAGTATTTT
CDR3 protein: CASSLDPAETDTQYF

V gene: TRBV18
D gene: TRBD1
clone size: NA
J gene: TRBJ1-2
CDR3 DNA: TGTGCCAGCGGGACAGCCATTGGCTACACCTTC
CDR3 protein: CASGTAIGYTF

V gene: TRBV5-6
D gene: TRBD1
clone size: NA
J gene: TRBJ1-2
CDR3 DNA: TGTGCCAGCAGCTCCCCCTCCTGGAGCCAGGGGGGTGACTATGGCTACACCTTC
CDR3 protein: CASSSPSWSQGGDYGYTF

V gene: TRBV24-1
D gene: TRBD1
clone size: NA
J gene: TRBJ2-5
CDR3 DNA: TGTGCCACCAGTGATTCGACAGGGGGGGCGGAGACCCAGTACTTC
CDR3 protein: CATSDSTGGAETQYF

V gene: TRBV5-1
D gene: NA
clone size: NA
J gene: TRBJ2-2
CDR3 DNA: TGCGCCAGCAGCTTGGCTGGGCCAAACACCGGGGAGCTGTTTTTT
CDR3 protein: CASSLAGPNTGELFF

V gene: TRBV10-3
D gene: TRBD2
clone size: NA
J gene: TRBJ2-3
CDR3 DNA: TGTGCCATCAGTACGGGACTAGCGGGTGGGGATACGCAGTATTTT
CDR3 protein: CAISTGLAGGDTQYF

V gene: TRBV27
D gene: TRBD1
clone size: NA
J gene: TRBJ1-1
CDR3 DNA: TGTGCCAGCCAAGGACAGGCCCTGAACACTGAAGCTTTCTTT
CDR3 protein: CASQGQALNTEAFF

V gene: TRBV14
D gene: TRBD2
clone size: NA
J gene: TRBJ2-7
CDR3 DNA: TGTGCCAGCAGCCATGGGCCAGCGGGGGCCTACGAGCAGTACTTC
CDR3 protein: CASSHGPAGAYEQYF

V gene: TRBV12-3/TRBV12-4
D gene: NA
clone size: NA
J gene: TRBJ2-3
CDR3 DNA: TGTGCCAGCAGTCCCACCCCAGATACGCAGTATTTT
CDR3 protein: CASSPTPDTQYF

V gene: TRBV18
D gene: NA
clone size: NA
J gene: TRBJ1-6
CDR3 DNA: TGTGCCAGCTCCCCTGAAGGGAATTCACCCCTCCACTTT
CDR3 protein: CASSPEGNSPLHF

V gene: TRBV6-5
D gene: NA
clone size: NA
J gene: TRBJ1-2
CDR3 DNA: TGTGCCAGCAGCTACAGGGCCGAAGGAGGCTACACCTTC
CDR3 protein: CASSYRAEGGYTF

V gene: TRBV7-9
D gene: TRBD1
clone size: NA
J gene: TRBJ2-4
CDR3 DNA: TGTGCCAGCAGCCCCCGGGGACAGGCCAAAAACATTCAGTACTTC
CDR3 protein: CASSPRGQAKNIQYF

V gene: TRBV5-1
D gene: TRBD1
clone size: NA
J gene: TRBJ1-6
CDR3 DNA: TGCGCCAGCAGCTACGGGACAGGGTCAAATTCACCCCTCCACTTT
CDR3 protein: CASSYGTGSNSPLHF

V gene: TRBV29-1
D gene: NA
clone size: NA
J gene: TRBJ1-1
CDR3 DNA: TGCAGTGCCGTTGGACCCCGGAACACTGAAGCTTTCTTT
CDR3 protein: CSAVGPRNTEAFF

V gene: TRBV3-1/TRBV3-2
D gene: NA
clone size: NA
J gene: TRBJ2-1
CDR3 DNA: TGTGCCAGCAGCCTAAGAGGCTGGCCTCAGTTCTTC
CDR3 protein: CASSLRGWPQFF

V gene: TRBV5-1
D gene: TRBD2
clone size: NA
J gene: TRBJ2-1
CDR3 DNA: TGCGCCAGCAGTCAACTAGCGGGGGCTGACAATGAGCAGTTCTTC
CDR3 protein: CASSQLAGADNEQFF

V gene: TRBV28
D gene: NA
clone size: NA
J gene: TRBJ2-1
CDR3 DNA: TGTGCCAGCAGTAGCGGGAGGCAGGGGGCTGTTAATGAGCAGTTCTTC
CDR3 protein: CASSSGRQGAVNEQFF

V gene: TRBV9
D gene: NA
clone size: NA
J gene: TRBJ1-1
CDR3 DNA: TGTGCCAGCAGCGAATCAGGGTATGGCACTGAAGCTTTCTTT
CDR3 protein: CASSESGYGTEAFF

V gene: TRBV5-1
D gene: NA
clone size: few
J gene: TRBJ1-5
CDR3 DNA: TGCGCCAGCAGCTTGGGGGGAGCCAGCCAGCCCCAGCATTTT
CDR3 protein: CASSLGGASQPQHF

V gene: TRBV5-8
D gene: NA
clone size: NA
J gene: TRBJ1-6
CDR3 DNA: TGTGCCAGCAGCTTGCTATCTTTACCCCTCCACTTT
CDR3 protein: CASSLLSLPLHF

V gene: TRBV19
D gene: NA
clone size: few
J gene: TRBJ1-3
CDR3 DNA: TGTGCCAGTAGTCCGGGAAGAGGAAACACCATATATTTT
CDR3 protein: CASSPGRGNTIYF

V gene: TRBV6-6
D gene: NA
clone size: once
J gene: TRBJ1-2
CDR3 DNA: TGTGCCAGCACGGCATCGGCTAAGGTCGGCTACACCTTC
CDR3 protein: CASTASAKVGYTF

V gene: TRBV10-3
D gene: NA
clone size: NA
J gene: TRBJ1-1
CDR3 DNA: TGTGCCATCAGTGAGGAGGGTCAGGGAACTGAAGCTTTCTTT
CDR3 protein: CAISEEGQGTEAFF

V gene: TRBV20-1
D gene: NA
clone size: NA
J gene: TRBJ2-7
CDR3 DNA: TGCAGTGCCACCCGACGGAGGGAGCAGTACTTC
CDR3 protein: CSATRRREQYF

V gene: TRBV21-1
D gene: NA
clone size: few
J gene: TRBJ1-1
CDR3 DNA: TGTGCCAGCAGCAAAGAGTCTTCACAGGGGGCGGGTAGGGACACTGAAGCTTTCTTT
CDR3 protein: CASSKESSQGAGRDTEAFF

V gene: TRBV30
D gene: TRBD1
clone size: NA
J gene: TRBJ2-7
CDR3 DNA: TGTGCCTGGAGTGACGGGACAGCCTTCGAGCAGTACTTC
CDR3 protein: CAWSDGTAFEQYF

V gene: TRBV12-3/TRBV12-4
D gene: NA
clone size: NA
J gene: TRBJ1-1
CDR3 DNA: TGTGCCAGCAGTTTAAGGGTTCGAGGAGCTTTCTTT
CDR3 protein: CASSLRVRGAFF

V gene: TRBV9
D gene: NA
clone size: NA
J gene: TRBJ2-1
CDR3 DNA: TGTGCCAGCAGCCCCCGGGAGCGGTCCTACAATGAGCAGTTCTTC
CDR3 protein: CASSPRERSYNEQFF

V gene: TRBV5-1
D gene: TRBD2
clone size: NA
J gene: TRBJ2-3
CDR3 DNA: TGCGCCAGCAGCTTGGAAGCGGGGGTACCAACAGATACGCAGTATTTT
CDR3 protein: CASSLEAGVPTDTQYF

V gene: TRBV11-1
D gene: TRBD2
clone size: NA
J gene: TRBJ2-1
CDR3 DNA: TGTGCCAGCAGCTTAGGGGAGTCTAGCGGGAGCTATGAGCAGTTCTTC
CDR3 protein: CASSLGESSGSYEQFF